One and the same sample provided the 16 T cell receptor beta chains below, sequenced in a study of spatial heterogeneity in lung cancer. Study observations and caveats: Mutation counts in tumors were tracked by counts of expanded intratumoral alpha and beta TCRs.

No antigens are known for them. TCRdb ran MiXCR on the 5' RACE reads and lists one entry per CDR3 protein. This sample has 6,500 to 10,000 distinct CDR3 sequences; 7% occur once, and the top ten carry around 9.3%. As to time point: sample taken at primary tumor resection. The sample was lung tumor tissue, taken at surgery. Receptor source: a male donor with early-stage non-small cell lung cancer.

By proportion, this clonotype is medium-sized. The chain combines TRBV11-2 with TRBJ2-1; possible D gene TRBD1, 5 bases. Trimming shortened V by 1 base and J by 0 bases, and 10 bases separated the two germline ends. The germline V gene encodes CDR1 SGHAT and CDR2 FQNNGV. The CDR3 is made up of 16 amino acids. The DNA of the CDR3 is TGTGCCAGCAGCTTAGTCACAGGACCCTCCTACAATGAGCAGTTCTTC. Protein sequence: CASSLVTGPSYNEQFF. The full variable domain, its missing parts supplied by reference TRBV11-2 and TRBJ2-1, is EAGVAQSPRYKIIEKRQSVAFWCNPISGHATLYWYQQILGQGPKLLIQFQNNGVVDDSQLPKDRFSAERLKGVDSTLKIQPAKLEDSAVYLCASSLVTGPSYNEQFFGPGTRLTVL.

In this sample, this clonotype turned up many times. The chain combines TRBV9 with TRBJ2-3; 7 bases agree with TRBD1. Germline V gives CDR1 SGDLS, CDR2 YYNGEE. This CDR3 spans 15 amino acids. Trimming cost V 4 bases and J 2 bases; bases outside gene matches: 7. CDR3 in amino acids: CASSWDSQITDTQYF. In DNA form, the CDR3 reads TGTGCCAGCAGCTGGGACAGCCAAATCACAGATACGCAGTATTTT.

Many counts were recorded for this clonotype. V and J are TRBV5-5 and TRBJ2-5; possible D gene TRBD1, 5 bases. Trimming cost V 4 bases and J 5 bases, with 15 bases left between them. The CDR3 runs to 14 residues. The V gene's germline CDR1 is SGHKS and CDR2 YYEKEE (reference sequence). DNA of the CDR3: TGTGCCAGCAGCCTCAGGGTAGACGGGGAGACCCAGTACTTC. This sequence encodes CASSLRVDGETQYF.

This clonotype came up a few times. The DNA of the CDR3 is TGTGCCAGCACCAAGACAGGGATCTCCTACGAGCAGTACTTC. Its translation: CASTKTGISYEQYF. The chain combines TRBV12-3 or TRBV12-4 with TRBJ2-7; 7 nucleotides line up with TRBD1. Germline trimming cut 7 bases from V and 0 bases from J; bases unmatched to any gene: 6. There are 14 residues in the CDR3.

This clonotype was recorded at least ten times. The chain couples TRBV6-2 or TRBV6-3 to TRBJ2-7; D possibly corresponds to TRBD1 (6 bases). V was shortened by 6 bases and J by 2 bases, with 11 bases between the two germline ends. Germline CDR1 reads MNHEY; CDR2 reads SVGEGT. This CDR3 is built from 13 residues. The CDR3 sequence is CASRRGSTYEQYF. The CDR3 DNA follows: TGTGCCAGCAGAAGGGGGAGTACCTACGAGCAGTACTTC.

By sample share, this clonotype is medium-sized. The V gene is TRBV20-1, the J gene TRBJ2-1, with no clear D. The CDR3 runs 11 residues. The germline gives CDR1 DFQATT, CDR2 SNEGSKA (reference sequence). Trimming shortened V by 4 bases and J by 9 bases, and 10 bases separated the two germline ends. In DNA, the CDR3 is TGCAGTGCTATGAGAGAGGCTGAGCAGTTCTTC. Residues: CSAMREAEQFF.

This clonotype was detected ten times or more. This chain joins TRBV20-1 and TRBJ2-2; TRBD1 is a possible D gene (5 bases). The CDR3 totals 15 residues. V lost 3 bases to trimming and J lost 1 base, with 12 bases between them. Germline V CDR1 and CDR2: DFQATT, SNEGSKA (reference sequence). Here the CDR3 DNA reads TGCAGTGCTAGTCATGGACAACGGAACACCGGGGAGCTGTTTTTT. This sequence encodes CSASHGQRNTGELFF.

Ten or more counts support this clonotype. The chain links TRBV7-2 to TRBJ1-2, with a tentative D call TRBD1 (5 bases). Per germline, CDR1 SGHTA and CDR2 FQGNSA. Trimming left V 3 bases short and J 0 bases short, with 11 bases between. The length of the CDR3 is 15 residues. In DNA, the CDR3 is TGTGCCAGCAGCTTTGGGGCAGGGACTAACTATGGCTACACCTTC. As protein: CASSFGAGTNYGYTF. Full variable domain (outside the CDR3, taken from reference TRBV7-2 and TRBJ1-2): GAGVSQSPSNKVTEKGKDVELRCDPISGHTALYWYRQSLGQGLEFLIYFQGNSAPDKSGLPSDRFSAERTGGSVSTLTIQRTQQEDSAVYLCASSFGAGTNYGYTFGSGTRLTVV.

Many counts were recorded for this clonotype. This chain connects TRBV19 to TRBJ2-7; D perhaps matches TRBD2 (6 bases). The CDR3 is 13 residues long. The germline V gene has CDR1 LNHDA and CDR2 SQIVND (reference sequence). Trimming left V 6 bases short and J 0 bases short, with 9 bases between. CDR3 sequence: CASSPGVSYEQYF. The CDR3 DNA follows: TGTGCCAGTAGCCCGGGAGTCTCCTACGAGCAGTACTTC.

Sample share makes this clonotype medium-sized. V gene TRBV28 combines with J gene TRBJ2-7; D gene ambiguous. Germline V lookup: CDR1 MDHEN, CDR2 SYDVKM. This CDR3 comprises 12 residues. Trimming pared 6 bases from V and 5 bases from J, leaving 11 bases between. This CDR3 is CASREDVDEQYF. The CDR3 coding sequence is TGTGCCAGCAGAGAGGACGTTGACGAGCAGTACTTC.

This chain uses TRBV7-2 with TRBJ1-1; D remains unclear. The CDR3 contains 15 residues. Germline-derived CDR1 and CDR2 are SGHTA and FQGNSA. Between the trimmed V and J ends, which lost 0 bases and 1 base, there was a span of 9 bases. CDR3: CASSLAGGRNTEAFF. The CDR3 DNA reads as TGTGCCAGCAGCTTAGCCGGCGGCAGGAACACTGAAGCTTTCTTT.

This clonotype is medium-sized. The rearrangement joins TRBV4-3 to TRBJ2-2, with 7 bases lining up with TRBD2. The CDR3 has 18 residues. J lost 0 bases, V lost 1 base, and 8 bases had no gene match. Germline lookup yields CDR1 LGHNA and CDR2 YSLEER. The CDR3 bases are TGCGCCAGCAGCCAAGGACTTGGGGGGAGGGCGAACACCGGGGAGCTGTTTTTT. Its protein product is CASSQGLGGRANTGELFF.

In its sample, this clonotype was seen many times. V is TRBV6-6 and J is TRBJ2-1; D gene uncertain. CDR1 is MNHNY and CDR2 is SVGAGI in the germline V gene (reference sequence). Trimming left V 2 bases short and J 9 bases short, with 11 bases between. This CDR3 has 13 amino acids. The CDR3 DNA is TGTGCCAGCAGTTACGCTCTAGTTGGTGAGCAGTTCTTC. Encoded protein: CASSYALVGEQFF.

J is TRBJ2-5 and V is TRBV5-1, with D possibly TRBD1 on 5 matching bases. With 6 bases removed from V and 2 bases from J, the gap between germline ends came to 17 bases. The CDR3 sequence is 15 residues long. CDR1 and CDR2 from the germline V gene are SGHRS and YFSETQ. CDR3 nucleotides: TGCGCCAGCACCAACAACGGCAGGGTACAAGAGACCCAGTACTTC. Residues: CASTNNGRVQETQYF.

This clonotype rates as medium-sized. This chain uses TRBV5-1 with TRBJ2-5; 9 nucleotides agree with TRBD2. The length of the CDR3 is 14 residues. The germline V gene encodes CDR1 SGHRS and CDR2 YFSETQ. V lost 5 bases and J lost 2; bases outside the gene matches: 4. The CDR3 sequence is CASRALAGQETQYF. The CDR3 DNA follows: TGCGCCAGCAGAGCCCTAGCGGGACAAGAGACCCAGTACTTC.

A note on this clonotype: With a much larger clone just one base away, this may be a read error. This rearrangement joins TRBV29-1 to TRBJ2-2; maybe TRBD2 (6 bases). The CDR3 covers 14 residues. In germline, CDR1 is SQVTM, CDR2 ANQGSEA. The V gene lost 5 bases and the J gene lost 2 bases, with 12 bases spanning the gap. The CDR3 region has the DNA TGCAGCGTTAGGAGCGGGTGTAACACCGGGGAGCTGTTTTTT. Its protein product is CSVRSGCNTGELFF.